This passage covers 30 T cell receptor beta chains from one sample sequenced in a study of control samples from healthy donors and cancer patients. Sequenced by immunoSEQ multiplex PCR; TCRdb stores in-frame clones only, minus some. The sample yields 150,000 to 160,000 clones, over 85% seen once. The sequenced material came from blood. The source of these receptors is a man in his forties in good health.

The chain is built from TRBV18 and TRBJ1-5; D ambiguous. V was trimmed by 1 base and J by 2 bases, leaving 9 bases between them. Looked up from germline, CDR1 is KGHSH and CDR2 is LQKENI. CDR3 length equals 15 residues. The CDR3 here is CASSPQGNGNQPQHF. In DNA, the CDR3 is TGTGCCAGCTCACCACAGGGAAATGGCAATCAGCCCCAGCATTTT. Full variable domain (outside the CDR3, taken from reference TRBV18 and TRBJ1-5): NAGVMQNPRHLVRRRGQEARLRCSPMKGHSHVYWYRQLPEEGLKFMVYLQKENIIDESGMPKERFSAEFPKEGPSILRIQQVVRGDSAAYFCASSPQGNGNQPQHFGDGTRLSIL.

This clone was seen many times. The V gene is TRBV7-8, the J gene TRBJ1-1; 7 nucleotides align to TRBD1. Germline CDR1 is SGHVS and CDR2 is FQNEAQ. CDR3 length: 17 residues. The V and J ends lost 7 bases and 5 bases, in that order; junction bases with no gene match: 19. CDR3 coding DNA: TGTGCCAGCACCTCCCGGGCCCCTACAGGGGTCGCAACTGAAGCTTTCTTT. Translating gives CASTSRAPTGVATEAFF.

The chain employs TRBV21-1 and TRBJ1-6; TRBD1 is the table's D call and was not checked against the DNA. TRBV21-1 is an annotated pseudogene. The CDR3 extends over 17 amino acids. The CDR3 DNA follows: TGTGCCAGCAGCCTTTCGACAGGGAAGGACGGTAATTCACCCCTCCACTTT. It is translated as CASSLSTGKDGNSPLHF.

The chain joins TRBV5-4 to TRBJ2-3; TRBD1 might be the D (6 bases). Germline-derived CDR1 and CDR2 are SGHNT and YYREEE (reference sequence). This CDR3 has 15 amino acids. Trimming removed 0 bases from V and 4 bases from J, with 12 bases in between. CDR3 bases: TGTGCCAGCAGCTTGGCCCTGGGGGCCGCAGATACGCAGTATTTT. Translating gives CASSLALGAADTQYF.

This chain links TRBV29-1 with TRBJ1-1; unclear D gene. Deletions cut 1 base from V and 1 base from J, with 4 bases between. Germline-derived CDR1 and CDR2 are SQVTM and ANQGSEA. CDR3 size: 12 residues. The CDR3 loop is CSVEGANTEAFF. The CDR3, as DNA: TGCAGCGTTGAAGGAGCGAACACTGAAGCTTTCTTT.

The gene calls are TRBV5-5 and TRBJ1-6; D unresolved. Germline lookup yields CDR1 SGHKS and CDR2 YYEKEE (reference sequence). V lost 1 base to trimming and J lost 3 bases, with 5 bases between them. This CDR3 spans 14 amino acids. The CDR3 sequence: CASSLRDYNSPLHF. CDR3 bases: TGTGCCAGCAGCTTGCGGGACTATAATTCACCCCTCCACTTT.

This chain joins TRBV11-3 and TRBJ2-2; D call uncertain. The CDR3 runs to 13 residues. Germline loops: CDR1 SGHNT, CDR2 YENEEA. V lost 5 bases, J lost 5 bases, and 9 bases lay in between. The CDR3 is CASSRWSTGELFF. The CDR3 DNA reads as TGTGCCAGCAGCCGATGGAGTACCGGGGAGCTGTTTTTT.

This clone was seen just once. The CDR3 DNA reads as TGTGCCACCAGTGATTCGGCTGGCCCCTATGGCTACACCTTC. Translated, it gives CATSDSAGPYGYTF. The chain recombines TRBV24-1 with TRBJ1-2, with D uncertain. The CDR3 totals 14 residues. Germline V gives CDR1 KGHDR, CDR2 SFDVKD. Trimming removed 2 bases at V and 4 bases at J, with 10 bases between.

The V gene is TRBV4-1, the J gene TRBJ1-1; D remains ambiguous. V was clipped by 1 base and J by 6 bases, with 9 bases between them. Germline V gives CDR1 MGHRA, CDR2 YSYEKL. CDR3 length: 13 amino acids. The CDR3: CASSQGAWAEAFF. As DNA, the CDR3 is TGCGCCAGCAGCCAAGGGGCGTGGGCTGAAGCTTTCTTT.

The V gene is TRBV28, the J gene TRBJ1-4; TRBD1 might be the D (5 bases). Trimming removed 2 bases at V and 6 bases at J, with 13 bases between. The CDR3 spans 15 residues. Looked up from germline, CDR1 is MDHEN and CDR2 is SYDVKM. The CDR3 sequence: CASSLRYRRYEKLFF. The CDR3 bases are TGTGCCAGCAGTTTACGGTACAGGCGCTATGAAAAACTGTTTTTT.

The V call is TRBV5-8, the J call TRBJ2-3; 7 bases align to TRBD2. Germline lookup yields CDR1 SGHTS and CDR2 YDEGEE. Unmatched junction bases numbered 8, after V lost 2 bases and J lost 5 bases. The CDR3 loop spans 15 amino acids. The CDR3 DNA is TGTGCCAGCAGCTTCGGACTAGGAGGGAGAGATACGCAGTATTTT. Amino acids: CASSFGLGGRDTQYF.

The chain couples TRBV19 to TRBJ1-2; D is possibly TRBD1 (5 bases). The germline gives CDR1 LNHDA, CDR2 SQIVND (reference sequence). CDR3 size: 13 residues. With 3 bases removed from V and 2 bases from J, the gap between germline ends came to 7 bases. The CDR3: CASSIAGNYGYTF. CDR3 DNA: TGTGCCAGTAGTATCGCAGGGAACTATGGCTACACCTTC.

The J gene is TRBJ1-6, the V gene TRBV6-2 or TRBV6-3, with D maybe TRBD1 (5 bases). The CDR3 runs 14 residues. Germline CDR1 is MNHEY and CDR2 is SVGEGT. Trimming removed 2 bases from V and 7 bases from J, with 9 bases in between. The CDR3 loop reads CASSYRQRNSPLHF. The CDR3 DNA sequence: TGTGCCAGCAGTTACCGACAGAGGAATTCACCCCTCCACTTT.

The chain links TRBV21-1 to TRBJ1-1. TRBV21-1 is a recognized pseudogene. The CDR3 runs 16 residues. The CDR3 region has the DNA TGTGCCAGCAGCAAAGCGCTTTTCAGAGGGTACGCTGAAGCTTTCTTT. Protein sequence: CASSKALFRGYAEAFF.

The chain combines TRBV27 with TRBJ1-2; a weak D match, TRBD1 (5 bases). This CDR3 contains 15 residues. V dropped 2 bases and J dropped 4 bases, with 14 bases sitting between them. From germline, CDR1 is MNHEY and CDR2 SMNVEV (reference sequence). The CDR3 DNA follows: TGTGCCAGCAGTTTAATGGCAGGGATAACCTATGGCTACACCTTC. It specifies CASSLMAGITYGYTF.

The chain uses TRBV5-1 and TRBJ1-4; no clear D. The V end was cut by 5 bases, the J end by 3 bases, with 11 bases between. Germline-derived CDR1 and CDR2 are SGHRS and YFSETQ. This CDR3 has 14 residues. The CDR3, as DNA: TGCGCCAGCAGTTCGACGGGATCTAATGAAAAACTGTTTTTT. It is translated as CASSSTGSNEKLFF.

The chain carries TRBV5-1 and TRBJ2-1; weak D call: TRBD2 (6 bases). CDR1 SGHRS and CDR2 YFSETQ come from the germline V gene. The germline V and J ends were trimmed by 4 bases and 0 bases, with 17 bases remaining between them. The CDR3 has 17 amino acids. The CDR3, as DNA: TGCGCCAGCAGCCCAGGCTCGGGGGTGAGCTCCTACAATGAGCAGTTCTTC. This sequence encodes CASSPGSGVSSYNEQFF.

The chain is built from TRBV28 and TRBJ1-1; TRBD1 aligns across 7 bases. The junction had 5 bases not matched to a gene; V was cut back by 8 bases and J by 8 bases. The germline gives CDR1 MDHEN, CDR2 SYDVKM. CDR3 length: 11 residues. The CDR3 loop reads CASGPTGEAFF. The CDR3 coding sequence is TGTGCCAGCGGACCGACAGGGGAAGCTTTCTTT.

The genes are TRBV5-5 and TRBJ1-1; weak D call: TRBD1 (6 bases). Germline CDR1 SGHKS, CDR2 YYEKEE (reference sequence). The CDR3 length is 15 residues. Trimming stripped 1 base from V and 1 base from J, with 11 bases between. The CDR3 region has the DNA TGTGCCAGCAGCTTGTGGACAGTGCAGAACACTGAAGCTTTCTTT. This sequence encodes CASSLWTVQNTEAFF.

The chain employs TRBV6-4 and TRBJ2-7, with a tentative D call TRBD1 (6 bases). Looked up from germline, CDR1 is MRHNA and CDR2 is SNTAGT. This CDR3 has 16 residues. Trimming took off 6 bases at V and 0 bases at J, with 18 bases between the two ends. The CDR3 loop is CASSPTWTVSSYEQYF. CDR3 bases: TGTGCCAGCAGCCCCACTTGGACAGTTAGCTCCTACGAGCAGTACTTC.

This chain connects TRBV11-2 to TRBJ2-1, with D possibly being TRBD1 or TRBD2 (5 bases each). The CDR3 extends over 17 amino acids. The germline CDR1 and CDR2 sequences are SGHAT and FQNNGV. V lost 5 bases, J lost 1 base, and 18 bases lay in between. The CDR3 DNA follows: TGTGCCAGCAGCCCTGGGGGTGTGGGGCGGTCCTACAATGAGCAGTTCTTC. It encodes CASSPGGVGRSYNEQFF.

The chain employs TRBV27 and TRBJ1-6; D is undetermined. The CDR3 totals 15 residues. The V gene's germline CDR1 is MNHEY and CDR2 SMNVEV (reference sequence). Trimming stripped 5 bases from V and 0 bases from J, with 8 bases between. CDR3 loop: CASSQESSYNSPLHF. The CDR3 DNA follows: TGTGCCAGCAGTCAGGAGAGCTCCTATAATTCACCCCTCCACTTT.

The rearrangement uses TRBV28 and TRBJ1-1; D is unresolved. The V gene lost 8 bases and the J gene lost 12 bases, with 16 bases spanning the gap. The CDR3 covers 11 residues. Germline loops: CDR1 MDHEN, CDR2 SYDVKM. CDR3 residues: CASRTARETFF. In DNA, the CDR3 is TGTGCCAGCCGGACCGCCCGTGAGACTTTCTTT.

The CDR3 nucleotides read TGTGCCAGCAGTTTGGGAGGCTTCCCGGACTCTAACTATGGCTACACCTTC. Translated, it gives CASSLGGFPDSNYGYTF. The rearrangement joins TRBV28 to TRBJ1-2; D remains ambiguous. V was trimmed by 3 bases and J by 0 bases, leaving 17 bases between them. CDR1 and CDR2 from the germline V gene are MDHEN and SYDVKM. The CDR3 has 17 amino acids.

This clone was detected only a few times. The chain employs TRBV2 and TRBJ1-4; 9 bases are a match to TRBD1. CDR3 size: 18 residues. The V gene end was trimmed by 3 bases and the J gene end by 8 bases; junction bases not matched to a gene: 16. Germline CDR1 and CDR2: SNHLY and FYNNEI. CDR3 DNA sequence: TGTGCCAGCAGTGACTTTGGGACAGGGATATTCACGGTCGAAAAACTGTTTTTT. Protein sequence: CASSDFGTGIFTVEKLFF. Together with reference TRBV2 and TRBJ1-4, the CDR3 gives the full variable domain: EPEVTQTPSHQVTQMGQEVILRCVPISNHLYFYWYRQILGQKVEFLVSFYNNEISEKSEIFDDQFSVERPDGSNFTLKIRSTKLEDSAMYFCASSDFGTGIFTVEKLFFGSGTQLSVL.

The chain links TRBV7-9 to TRBJ1-2; D is undetermined. In germline, CDR1 is SEHNR, CDR2 FQNEAQ (reference sequence). This CDR3 comprises 15 residues. V was clipped by 3 bases and J by 0 bases, with 11 bases between them. This CDR3 is CASSFLANPNYGYTF. The CDR3 nucleotides are TGTGCCAGCAGCTTTTTAGCGAATCCTAACTATGGCTACACCTTC.

This rearrangement joins TRBV7-9 to TRBJ2-2; D uncertain. Per germline, CDR1 SEHNR and CDR2 FQNEAQ (reference sequence). CDR3 length equals 14 residues. V lost 5 bases to trimming and J lost 1 base, with 8 bases between them. CDR3 nucleotides: TGTGCCAGCAGCCGAATGCTGAACACCGGGGAGCTGTTTTTT. This translates into CASSRMLNTGELFF.

The chain links TRBV5-1 to TRBJ2-5; maybe TRBD2 (6 bases). The CDR3 is 12 amino acids. Germline V lookup: CDR1 SGHRS, CDR2 YFSETQ. V lost 7 bases, J lost 1 base, and 8 bases lay in between. CDR3 DNA: TGCGCCAGCGCGGGGACCCAAGAGACCCAGTACTTC. Encoded protein: CASAGTQETQYF.

The V and J genes are TRBV7-9 and TRBJ1-3; D gene unclear. This CDR3 spans 15 amino acids. The V gene lost 5 bases and the J gene lost 0 bases, with 11 bases spanning the gap. Germline CDR1 reads SEHNR; CDR2 reads FQNEAQ (reference sequence). CDR3 sequence (DNA): TGTGCCAGCAGCCCCTCCGTATACTCTGGAAACACCATATATTTT. It is translated as CASSPSVYSGNTIYF.

Comments on this clone: Other nucleotide sequences from this sample produce the same CDR3. The V gene is TRBV18, the J gene TRBJ1-1; D perhaps matches TRBD1 (5 bases). The germline gives CDR1 KGHSH, CDR2 LQKENI. With 3 bases removed from V and 5 bases from J, the gap between germline ends came to 10 bases. The CDR3 has 13 residues. CDR3 nucleotide sequence: TGTGCCAGCTCACCCCCGGCAGGGACTGAAGCTTTCTTT. Translated: CASSPPAGTEAFF.